The sequence of this T cell receptor beta chain was determined in a study of blood T cells in healthy people across ages. This clonotype was detected only a few times. Germline V gene sequence: CDR1 SGHRS, CDR2 YFSETQ. V gave up 3 bases and J gave up 3 bases, with 21 bases separating them. This CDR3 is 18 amino acids long. Next came a second PCR, run for about 7 to 11 cycles, which used a sample-barcoded 5' primer along with a J-beta primer mix. TCRdb re-derived calls from the 5' RACE reads in MiXCR, one entry per CDR3 protein. Here the sample spans about 730,000 distinct CDR3 sequences, roughly 44% being singletons.

What was sequenced was blood. The source is a woman aged 60-75 years in good health. The chain has TRBV5-1 and TRBJ1-4, with a weak D call TRBD1 (6 bases). DNA of the CDR3: TGCGCCAGCAGCTACGGTCGGTCAGGGGCCTACGCTAATGAAAAACTGTTTTTT. It is translated as CASSYGRSGAYANEKLFF.